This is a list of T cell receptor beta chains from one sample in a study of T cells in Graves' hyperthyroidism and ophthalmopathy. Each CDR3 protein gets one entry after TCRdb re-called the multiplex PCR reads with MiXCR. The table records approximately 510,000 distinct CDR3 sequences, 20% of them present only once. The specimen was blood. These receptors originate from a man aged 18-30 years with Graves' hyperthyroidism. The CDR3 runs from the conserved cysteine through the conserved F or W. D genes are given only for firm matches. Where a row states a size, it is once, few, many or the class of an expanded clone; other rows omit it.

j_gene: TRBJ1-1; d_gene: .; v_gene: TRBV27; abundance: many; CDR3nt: TGTGCCAGCAGTTTGTCGGGGGCGGGGGGTGAAGCTTTCTTT; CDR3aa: CASSLSGAGGEAFF
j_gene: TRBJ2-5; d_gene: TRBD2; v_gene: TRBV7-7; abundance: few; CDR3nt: TGTGCTAGCAGCTTCTTAGCGGGGTTCCAAGAGACCCAGTACTTC; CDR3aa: CASSFLAGFQETQYF
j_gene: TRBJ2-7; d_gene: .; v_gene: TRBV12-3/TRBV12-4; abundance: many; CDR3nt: TGTGCCAGCAGCCGAATGGGGTCCTCCCTCGAGCAGTACTTC; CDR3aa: CASSRMGSSLEQYF
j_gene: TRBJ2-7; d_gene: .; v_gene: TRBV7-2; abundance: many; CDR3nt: TGTGCCAGCAGCCCTCAGTGGAGCTCCTACGAGCAGTACTTC; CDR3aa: CASSPQWSSYEQYF
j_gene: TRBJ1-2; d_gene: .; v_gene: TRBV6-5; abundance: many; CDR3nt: TGTGCCAGCAGTTACTCGATGGGGGGGGACTATGGCTACACCTTC; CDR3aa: CASSYSMGGDYGYTF
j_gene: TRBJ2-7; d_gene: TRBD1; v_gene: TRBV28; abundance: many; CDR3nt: TGTGCCAGCAAAGGGACAGGCAAAACCTACGAGCAGTACTTC; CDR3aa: CASKGTGKTYEQYF
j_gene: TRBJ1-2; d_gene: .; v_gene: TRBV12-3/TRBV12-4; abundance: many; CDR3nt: TGTGCCAGCAGTTTAGGCCCCGGGACGTTCTATGGCTACACCTTC; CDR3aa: CASSLGPGTFYGYTF
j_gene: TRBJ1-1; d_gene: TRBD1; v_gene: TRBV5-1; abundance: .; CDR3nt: TGCGCCAGCAGCGACGACTCCAGGGGGCGACAAGCTTTCTTT; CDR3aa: CASSDDSRGRQAFF
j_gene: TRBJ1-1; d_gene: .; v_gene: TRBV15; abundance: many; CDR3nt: TGTGCCACCAGCGCAGGGTCCGCTGAAGCTTTCTTT; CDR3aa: CATSAGSAEAFF
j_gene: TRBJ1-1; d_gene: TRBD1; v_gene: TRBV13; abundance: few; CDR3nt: TGTGCCAGCAGCTCAGACGCGGACAGGGTGAACACTGAAGCTTTCTTT; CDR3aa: CASSSDADRVNTEAFF
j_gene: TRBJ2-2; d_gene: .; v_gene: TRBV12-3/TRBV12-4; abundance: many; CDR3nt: TGTGCCAGCAGACCATGGAGGAGGTCCGGGGAGCTGTTTTTT; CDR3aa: CASRPWRRSGELFF
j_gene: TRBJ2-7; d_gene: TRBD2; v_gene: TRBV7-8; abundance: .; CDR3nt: TGTGCCAGCAGTCCTCTAGCGGGGACCTCCTACGAGCAGTACTTC; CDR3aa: CASSPLAGTSYEQYF
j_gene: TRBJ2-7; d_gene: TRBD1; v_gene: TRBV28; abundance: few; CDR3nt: TGTGCCAGCAGTTTATTCTCGACAGGGGGGGGGTACTTC; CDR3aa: CASSLFSTGGGYF
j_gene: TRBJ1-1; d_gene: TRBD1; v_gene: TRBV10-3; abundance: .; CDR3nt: TGTGCCATCAGTGCCGGGACAGGGGGCGGGGGGACTGAAGCTTTCTTT; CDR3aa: CAISAGTGGGGTEAFF
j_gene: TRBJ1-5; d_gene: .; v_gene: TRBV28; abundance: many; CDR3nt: TGTGCCAGCAGTTTCAGGTCGCCCCAGCATTTT; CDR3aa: CASSFRSPQHF
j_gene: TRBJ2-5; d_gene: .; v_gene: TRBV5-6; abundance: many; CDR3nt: TGTGCCAGCAGCCGAGGCCAGGGCGCCTCAAGGCGAGAGACCCAGTACTTC; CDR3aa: CASSRGQGASRRETQYF
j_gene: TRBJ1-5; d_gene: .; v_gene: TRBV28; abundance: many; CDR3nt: TGTGCCAGCAGTTTATGGGGGAATAGGCCCCAGCATTTT; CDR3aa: CASSLWGNRPQHF
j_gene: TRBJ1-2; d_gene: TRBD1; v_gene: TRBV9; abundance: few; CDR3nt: TGTGCCAGCAGCCCGGGTCCCGGGACAGGGGGCATCTATGGCTACACCTTC; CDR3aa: CASSPGPGTGGIYGYTF
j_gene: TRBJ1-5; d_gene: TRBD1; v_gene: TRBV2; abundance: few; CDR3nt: TGTGCCAGCAGTGAGGACAGGGGCGGCATTTATAGCAATCAGCCCCAGCATTTT; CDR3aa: CASSEDRGGIYSNQPQHF
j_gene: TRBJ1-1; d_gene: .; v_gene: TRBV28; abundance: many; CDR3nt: TGTGCCAGCACTCCGGCTATTCGCACTGAAGCTTTCTTT; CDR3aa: CASTPAIRTEAFF
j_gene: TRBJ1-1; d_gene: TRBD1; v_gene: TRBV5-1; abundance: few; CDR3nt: TGCGCCAGCAGCTCCGGACAGGGTCTGAACACTGAAGCTTTCTTT; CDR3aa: CASSSGQGLNTEAFF
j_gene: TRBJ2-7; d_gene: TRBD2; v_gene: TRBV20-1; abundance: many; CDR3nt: TGCAGTGCTAGAAGAGGCGGGGGGATCGTCGAGCAGTACTTC; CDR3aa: CSARRGGGIVEQYF
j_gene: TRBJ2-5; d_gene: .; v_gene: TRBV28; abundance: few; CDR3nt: TGTGCCAGCAGTCGGGTAGGCGGACAAGAGACCCAGTACTTC; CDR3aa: CASSRVGGQETQYF
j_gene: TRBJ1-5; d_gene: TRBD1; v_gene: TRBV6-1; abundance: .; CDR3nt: TGTGCCAGCGGGGAGACAGGGGGAAGCAATCAGCCCCAGCATTTT; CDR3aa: CASGETGGSNQPQHF
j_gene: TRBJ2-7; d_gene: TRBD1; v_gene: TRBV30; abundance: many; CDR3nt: TGTGCCCGAGGGGGCACAGACGAGCAGTACTTC; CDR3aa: CARGGTDEQYF
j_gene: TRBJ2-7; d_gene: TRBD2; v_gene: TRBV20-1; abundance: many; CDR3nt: TGCAGTGCTATTGGGCTAGCGGGGGTCTACGAGCAGTACTTC; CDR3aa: CSAIGLAGVYEQYF
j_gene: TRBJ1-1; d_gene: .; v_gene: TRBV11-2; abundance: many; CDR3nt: TGTGCCAGCAGCTTATGGGGAGGTAATTCTGAAGCTTTCTTT; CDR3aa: CASSLWGGNSEAFF
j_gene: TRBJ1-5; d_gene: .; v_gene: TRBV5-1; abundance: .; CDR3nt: TGTGCCAGCAGCTTGTCGGGTGGTGACAATCAGCCCCAGCATTTT; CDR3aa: CASSLSGGDNQPQHF
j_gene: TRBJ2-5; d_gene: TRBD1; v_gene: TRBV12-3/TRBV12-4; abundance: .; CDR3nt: TGTGCCAGCAGTCCCTCGACAGGGGGCCAGCAAGAGACCCAGTACTTC; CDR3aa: CASSPSTGGQQETQYF
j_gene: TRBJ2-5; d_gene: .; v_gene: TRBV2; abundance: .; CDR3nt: TGTGCCAGCAGTGCTAGGCTCGGTGAGACCCAGTACTTC; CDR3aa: CASSARLGETQYF
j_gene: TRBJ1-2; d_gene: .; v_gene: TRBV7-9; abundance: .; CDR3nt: TGTGCCAGCAGCTTCGAAGCAAACTATGGCTACACCTTC; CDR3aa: CASSFEANYGYTF
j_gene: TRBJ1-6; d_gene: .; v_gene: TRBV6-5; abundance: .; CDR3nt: TGTGCCAGCAGTTACGAGGGAAGGGATAATTCACCCCTCCACTTT; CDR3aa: CASSYEGRDNSPLHF
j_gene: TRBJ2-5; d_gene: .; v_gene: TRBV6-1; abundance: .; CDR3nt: TGTGCCATCAGTGAAGTGACTCAAGAGACCCAGTACTTC; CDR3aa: CAISEVTQETQYF
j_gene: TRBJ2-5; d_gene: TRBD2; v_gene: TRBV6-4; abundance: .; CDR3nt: TGTGCCAGCAGGACCCGAATAGCGGGGGGACACACCGGGGAGACCCAGTACTTC; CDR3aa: CASRTRIAGGHTGETQYF
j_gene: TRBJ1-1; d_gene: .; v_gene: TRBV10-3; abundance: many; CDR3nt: TGTGCCATCAGCTCGAACACTGAAGCTTTCTTT; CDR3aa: CAISSNTEAFF
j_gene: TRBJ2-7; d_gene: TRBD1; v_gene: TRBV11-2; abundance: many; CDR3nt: TGTGCCAGCAGCGCCCCCTGGGCAGGGGGCGACGAGCAGTACTTC; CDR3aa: CASSAPWAGGDEQYF
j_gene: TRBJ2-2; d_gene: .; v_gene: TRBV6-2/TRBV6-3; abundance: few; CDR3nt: TGTGCCAGCAGTTCCGTTTCCGGAGGGACGAACACCGGGGAGCTGTTTTTT; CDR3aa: CASSSVSGGTNTGELFF
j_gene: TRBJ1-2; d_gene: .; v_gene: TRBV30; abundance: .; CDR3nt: TGTGCCTGCGCAAGAGGGTCCGACTATGGCTACACCTTC; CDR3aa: CACARGSDYGYTF
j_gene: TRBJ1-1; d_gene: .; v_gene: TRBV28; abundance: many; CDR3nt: TGTGCCAGCAGTCCTCCGGGACTCCTAGGAAGGATCACTGAAGCTTTCTTT; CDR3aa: CASSPPGLLGRITEAFF
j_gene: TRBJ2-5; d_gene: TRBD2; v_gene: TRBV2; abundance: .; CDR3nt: TGTGCCAGCAGACTAGCGGCTCAAGAGACCCAGTACTTC; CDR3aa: CASRLAAQETQYF
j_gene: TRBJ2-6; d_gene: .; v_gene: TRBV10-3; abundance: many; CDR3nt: TGTGCCATTGCCCGGCCCTGGAAGTCATCCTCTGGGGCCAACGTCCTGACTTTC; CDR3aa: CAIARPWKSSSGANVLTF
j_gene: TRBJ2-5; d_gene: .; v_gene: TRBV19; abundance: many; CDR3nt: TGTGCCAGTAGTAGTCACCGGGACGAGGTAGAAGAGACCCAGTACTTC; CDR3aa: CASSSHRDEVEETQYF
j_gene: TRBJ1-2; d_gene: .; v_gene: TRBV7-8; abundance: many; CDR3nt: TGTGCCAGCAGCCCGGCAGGGGAGGGCTACACCTTC; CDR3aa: CASSPAGEGYTF
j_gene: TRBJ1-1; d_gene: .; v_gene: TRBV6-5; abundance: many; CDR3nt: TGTGCCAGCAGTTACCGGATTACTAACACTGAAGCTTTCTTT; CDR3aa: CASSYRITNTEAFF